This T cell receptor beta chain was recovered during a study of blood T cell repertoires in COVID-19 (dated by TCRdb to 2018 to 2020). Regarding the study in general: The collaborator samples originated in the United States, Italy and Spain and spanned the acute and convalescent phases of COVID-19. Subjects who had been exposed to COVID-19, were actively infected with it, or had recovered from it provided the deeply sampled blood TCRbeta repertoires that made up the dataset. The material from the prospective study consisted of cDNA or gDNA derived from T cells, B-cell-depleted T cells, or PBMCs. The samples were drawn from the first 160 participants of the ongoing ImmuneRACE study and from 1,254 subjects provided by 6 global collaborators. Where available, HLA class I and class II types were taken from metadata supplied by the sample provider and were not determined by assay-based typing. A freely available public database, intended as a resource for researchers studying the immune response to SARS-CoV-2, is where the repertoires were released. A de-identified subject ID, COVID-19 status, age in years and sex were almost always included in the sample metadata. Study-wide conclusions, independent of this receptor: Clinical and demographic metadata were provided uncurated, with the amount varying by source and participant.

Spanning cysteine to phenylalanine, the CDR3 consists of 13 amino acids. The sequence is cut down to CDR3 DNA, 39 bases in frame from base 1. Reading the germline V gene gives CDR1 SNHLY and CDR2 FYNNEI. The V end gives up 6 bases and the J end 0 bases, leaving 2 bases in the junction not matched to a gene. The immunoSEQ Assay, a bias-controlled multiplex PCR, was used to amplify TCRbeta CDR3 regions from genomic DNA. Under the source paper's analysis protocol: The number of nucleated cells in each sample was estimated by amplification of reference gene primers within the assay. To quantify the absolute abundance of each unique TCRbeta CDR3 rearrangement, sequence reads were collapsed and filtered. For each sample, productive Simpson clonality was calculated as the square root of Simpson's diversity index across productive rearrangements. TCRdb limited this immuneACCESS table to in-frame rearrangements with V and J called. A share of clones is missing; checked studies link under half to unresolved V genes, and the rest is unexplained. V, J and clone size are taken as reported in that table, and D and trimming were inferred from the DNA itself. The sample table shows 100,000 to 120,000 clones, and 81% are seen once. The ten top clones hold approximately 1.5% of the sample.

Each collaborating institution followed its own protocols to collect whole blood in K2EDTA tubes. Collaborator samples were shipped for TCRbeta analysis as frozen whole blood, isolated PBMCs, or DNA extracted from either sample type. Notes on this clone: Its cognate antigen has yet to be identified. Per-base qualities were not stored, and no clone one base away is much larger.

The clonotype comes from a man between 45 and 60 years old with acute or convalescent COVID-19. The rearranged chain carries TRBV2 and TRBJ2-7, with TRBD1 matching 7 junction bases. Material: peripheral blood. CDR3 loop: CASRGDSSYEQYF. The DNA sequence is given as TGTGCCAGCAGGGGGGACAGCTCCTACGAGCAGTACTTC.